In its sample, the clone carrying this T cell receptor (beta chain) was seen a few times. The data derive from a study of tumour-infiltrating T cells in Burkitt lymphoma. Study-level background: Productive clonality predicted overall and progression-free survival.

Measured with immunoSEQ multiplex PCR; TCRdb has only the in-frame clones, and not every one. The profile shows 5,200 or so clones, approximately 10% of them singletons. Germline V gene sequence: CDR1 WNHNN, CDR2 SYGVQD (reference sequence). V dropped 0 bases and J dropped 2 bases, with 14 bases sitting between them. CDR3 length equals 16 residues. The chain carries TRBV10-1 and TRBJ2-7; no clear D gene. The sequence was obtained from a human donor with diffuse large B-cell lymphoma. The specimen sequenced was tumor tissue. Written as DNA, the CDR3 is TGCGCCAGCAGTGAGTCGGGCACGTCCGCCCCCTACGAGCAGTACTTC. Protein sequence: CASSESGTSAPYEQYF.